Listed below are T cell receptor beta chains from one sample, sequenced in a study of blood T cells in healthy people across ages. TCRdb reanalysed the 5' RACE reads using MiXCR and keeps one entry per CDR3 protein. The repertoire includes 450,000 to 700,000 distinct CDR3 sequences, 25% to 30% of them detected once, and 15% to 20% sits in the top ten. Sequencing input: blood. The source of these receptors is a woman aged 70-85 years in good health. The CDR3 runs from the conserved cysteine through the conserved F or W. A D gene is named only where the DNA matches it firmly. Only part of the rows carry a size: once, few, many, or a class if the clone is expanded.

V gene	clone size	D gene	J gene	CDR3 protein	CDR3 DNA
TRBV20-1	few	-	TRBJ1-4	CSAYSRDGRNEKLFF	TGCAGTGCTTATTCCCGGGACGGACGAAATGAAAAACTGTTTTTT
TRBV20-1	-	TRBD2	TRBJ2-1	CSARSLTGLAVNEQFF	TGCAGTGCCCGCTCACTAACGGGACTAGCTGTCAATGAGCAGTTCTTC
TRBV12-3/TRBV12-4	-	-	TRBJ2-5	CASSLDQSPETQYF	TGTGCCAGCAGTTTAGATCAGTCCCCAGAGACCCAGTACTTC
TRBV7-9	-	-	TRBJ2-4	CASSLGEGHKNIQYF	TGTGCCAGCAGCTTGGGCGAGGGCCACAAAAACATTCAGTACTTC
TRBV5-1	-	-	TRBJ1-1	CASSFRTGEWATGTEAFF	TGCGCCAGCAGCTTTCGGACCGGGGAGTGGGCGACGGGGACTGAAGCTTTCTTT
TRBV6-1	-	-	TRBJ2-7	CASSEGGRDEQYF	TGTGCCAGCAGTGAGGGGGGAAGGGACGAGCAGTACTTC
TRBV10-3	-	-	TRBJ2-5	CAISAATEETQYF	TGTGCCATCAGTGCGGCCACAGAAGAGACCCAGTACTTC
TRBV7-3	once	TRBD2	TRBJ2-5	CASSSPREVSTVRYQETQYF	TGTGCCAGCAGCTCGCCCCGGGAGGTATCGACTGTTCGGTACCAAGAGACCCAGTACTTC
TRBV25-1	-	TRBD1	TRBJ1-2	CASSEWAGGYYGYTF	TGTGCCAGCAGTGAATGGGCAGGGGGATACTATGGCTACACCTTC
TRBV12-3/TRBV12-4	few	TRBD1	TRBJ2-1	CASRPRQGYYNEQFF	TGTGCCAGCAGACCCCGACAGGGCTACTACAATGAGCAGTTCTTC
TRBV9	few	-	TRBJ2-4	CASSVGGLGNIQYF	TGTGCCAGCAGCGTAGGAGGGCTTGGAAACATTCAGTACTTC
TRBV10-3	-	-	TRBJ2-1	CAIRESSGGRYNEQFF	TGTGCCATCAGGGAAAGTAGCGGTGGTCGCTACAATGAGCAGTTCTTC
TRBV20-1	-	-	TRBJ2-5	CSARDRGGSETQYF	TGCAGTGCTAGAGATCGAGGAGGTAGTGAGACCCAGTACTTC
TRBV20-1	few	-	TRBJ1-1	CSARPTNTEAFF	TGCAGTGCTAGACCCACGAACACTGAAGCTTTCTTT
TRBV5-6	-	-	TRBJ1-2	CASSWTARGGYTF	TGTGCCAGCTCCTGGACAGCCAGGGGTGGCTACACCTTC
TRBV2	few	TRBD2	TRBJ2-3	CASSELAGVTDTQYF	TGTGCCAGCAGTGAACTAGCGGGGGTCACAGATACGCAGTATTTT
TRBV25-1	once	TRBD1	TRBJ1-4	CASSDRQGLTNAKLFF	TGTGCCAGCAGTGATAGACAGGGATTAACTAATGCAAAACTGTTTTTT
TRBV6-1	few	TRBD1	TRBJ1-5	CASSDPGGRQPQHF	TGTGCCAGCAGCGACCCAGGGGGCAGACAGCCCCAGCATTTT
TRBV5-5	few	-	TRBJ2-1	CASTVGPGGNEQFF	TGTGCCAGCACGGTAGGACCAGGCGGCAATGAGCAGTTCTTC
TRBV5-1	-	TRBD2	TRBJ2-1	CASSTGLAGEQFF	TGCGCCAGCAGCACCGGACTAGCGGGGGAGCAGTTCTTC
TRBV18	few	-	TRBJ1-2	CASSPIFTGDYGYTF	TGTGCCAGCTCACCAATCTTTACAGGAGACTATGGCTACACCTTC
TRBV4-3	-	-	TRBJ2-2	CASRRDMNTGELFF	TGCGCCAGCAGAAGGGACATGAACACCGGGGAGCTGTTTTTT
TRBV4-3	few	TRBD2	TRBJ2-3	CASSQDLAGAAQYF	TGCGCCAGCAGCCAAGATCTAGCGGGGGCTGCGCAGTATTTT
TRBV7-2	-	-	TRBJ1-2	CASSLNVGLGYTF	TGTGCCAGCAGCTTAAATGTTGGATTAGGCTACACCTTC
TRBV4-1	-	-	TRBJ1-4	CASSQVEGGLGEKLFF	TGCGCCAGCAGCCAAGTGGAGGGGGGCTTAGGTGAAAAACTGTTTTTT
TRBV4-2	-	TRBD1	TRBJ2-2	CASSPGTGVSGELFF	TGTGCCAGCAGTCCCGGGACAGGGGTTTCCGGGGAGCTGTTTTTT
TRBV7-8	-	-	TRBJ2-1	CASRPTTGSYNEQFF	TGCGCCAGCAGACCAACGACGGGATCCTACAATGAGCAGTTCTTC
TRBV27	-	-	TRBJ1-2	CASSPTPTDYGCTF	TGTGCCAGCAGTCCCACCCCAACGGACTATGGCTGCACCTTC
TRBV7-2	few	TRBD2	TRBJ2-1	CASSLSPGTSAFF	TGTGCCAGCAGCTTATCCCCCGGGACTAGCGCGTTCTTC
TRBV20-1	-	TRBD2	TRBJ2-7	CSARLAGTSYEQYF	TGCAGTGCTAGGCTAGCGGGGACGTCCTACGAGCAGTACTTC
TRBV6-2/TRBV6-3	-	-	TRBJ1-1	CASIRDGVNTEAFF	TGTGCCAGCATAAGGGACGGAGTGAACACTGAGGCTTTCTTT
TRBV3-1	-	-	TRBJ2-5	CASSQGNGETQYF	TGTGCCAGCAGCCAAGGGAACGGAGAGACCCAGTACTTC
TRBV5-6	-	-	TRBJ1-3	CASSWLIQGNSGNTIYF	TGTGCCAGCAGCTGGCTGATTCAGGGCAATTCTGGAAACACCATATATTTT
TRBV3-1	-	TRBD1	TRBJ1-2	CASSQYGGQNYGYTF	TGTGCTAGCAGCCAATACGGGGGACAGAACTATGGCTACACCTTC
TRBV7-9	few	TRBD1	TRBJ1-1	CASSRPGQVTEAFF	TGTGCCAGCAGCCGCCCTGGACAGGTTACTGAAGCTTTCTTT
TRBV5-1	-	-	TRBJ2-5	CASSLGDSTEETQYF	TGCGCCAGCAGCTTGGGAGACTCGACCGAAGAGACCCAGTACTTC
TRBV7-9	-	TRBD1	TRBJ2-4	CASSLPPGQLNIQYF	TGTGCCAGCAGCTTACCCCCGGGACAGCTAAACATTCAGTACTTC
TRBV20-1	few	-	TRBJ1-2	CSARDGYTF	TGCAGTGCTAGGGACGGCTACACCTTC
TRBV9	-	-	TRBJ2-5	CASNTTGLRETQYF	TGTGCCAGCAACACCACAGGGCTACGGGAGACCCAGTACTTC
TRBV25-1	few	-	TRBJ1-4	CASSESPGRTVEKLFF	TGTGCCAGCAGTGAATCCCCCGGCAGGACAGTGGAAAAACTGTTTTTT
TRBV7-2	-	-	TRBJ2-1	CASSLVVSPYNEQFF	TGTGCCAGCAGCTTAGTGGTTTCGCCCTACAATGAGCAGTTCTTC
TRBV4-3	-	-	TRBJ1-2	CASSRDVTGNYGYTF	TGCGCCAGCAGCCGAGATGTAACAGGGAACTATGGCTACACCTTC
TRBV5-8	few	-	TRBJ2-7	CASSLLYGSYEQYF	TGTGCCAGCAGCTTGCTTTACGGTTCCTACGAGCAGTACTTC
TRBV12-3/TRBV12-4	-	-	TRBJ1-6	CASSLQESPLHF	TGTGCCAGCAGTTTACAAGAGTCACCCCTCCACTTT
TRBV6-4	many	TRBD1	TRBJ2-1	CASSDGQGAQDEQFF	TGTGCCAGCAGTGACGGACAGGGGGCTCAGGATGAGCAGTTCTTC